This T cell receptor (beta chain) emerged from a study of OX40 agonist ivuxolimab in advanced cancers. Whole-study context: Patients enrolled in dose escalation were diagnosed with hepatocellular carcinoma, melanoma, renal cell or head and neck cancer.

Using immunoSEQ multiplex PCR, the repertoire was profiled, and TCRdb retains in-frame clones only, with some absent. Of 35,000 to 40,000 clones in the sample, roughly 86% were seen once. Autoimmune disease history or systemic immunosuppression disqualified patients. The receptor's source is an adult with an advanced solid tumor such as melanoma, head and neck, liver or kidney cancer. Sequenced material: CD4+ or CD8+ T cells sorted from blood, taken in a trial of the OX40 agonist ivuxolimab.

CDR3 region: CASHGTATDTQYF. CDR3 in DNA: TGTGCCAGCCATGGGACAGCCACAGATACGCAGTATTTT. V gene TRBV6-6 combines with J gene TRBJ2-3; 7 bases are a match to TRBD1. V trimming: 8 bases; J trimming: 2 bases; junction bases outside the gene matches: 4. Germline CDR1 MNHNY, CDR2 SVGAGI (reference sequence). This CDR3 region has 13 residues.